One sample yielded the 8 T cell receptor beta chains listed below, sequenced in a study of control samples from healthy donors and cancer patients. The data were produced by immunoSEQ multiplex PCR, yet TCRdb's version contains in-frame clones alone and is incomplete. The sample table sets out about 190,000 clones. Sequenced material: blood. These receptor sequences come from a woman aged 25 to 39 in good health.

The chain carries TRBV11-2 and TRBJ2-1; TRBD2 matches at 9 bases. The CDR3 consists of 18 residues. The V and J ends lost 0 bases and 4 bases, in that order; junction bases with no gene match: 10. From germline, CDR1 is SGHAT and CDR2 FQNNGV. CDR3 coding DNA: TGTGCCAGCAGCTTAGATCGTCCTCTAGCGGGGCTTTACAATGAGCAGTTCTTC. Amino acid sequence: CASSLDRPLAGLYNEQFF. The full variable domain, rest sourced from reference TRBV11-2 and TRBJ2-1, is EAGVAQSPRYKIIEKRQSVAFWCNPISGHATLYWYQQILGQGPKLLIQFQNNGVVDDSQLPKDRFSAERLKGVDSTLKIQPAKLEDSAVYLCASSLDRPLAGLYNEQFFGPGTRLTVL.

The V call is TRBV6-5, the J call TRBJ1-3; D perhaps matches TRBD1 (6 bases). The V gene's germline CDR1 is MNHEY and CDR2 SVGAGI. Deletions cut 5 bases from V and 7 bases from J, with 12 bases between. The length of the CDR3 is 13 residues. In DNA, the CDR3 is TGTGCCAGCAGTCAACAGGGCGGGAACACCATATATTTT. As protein: CASSQQGGNTIYF.

The chain combines TRBV18 with TRBJ2-7; TRBD1 aligns across 9 bases. CDR1 is KGHSH and CDR2 is LQKENI in the germline V gene. With V trimmed by 6 bases and J by 3 bases, 12 bases remained unmatched. The CDR3 consists of 16 residues. This CDR3 reads CASSSGTGGRVYEQYF. The CDR3 DNA is TGTGCCAGCTCTTCGGGAACAGGGGGCCGGGTCTACGAGCAGTACTTC. Based on the CDR3 plus reference TRBV18 and TRBJ2-7, the full variable domain is NAGVMQNPRHLVRRRGQEARLRCSPMKGHSHVYWYRQLPEEGLKFMVYLQKENIIDESGMPKERFSAEFPKEGPSILRIQQVVRGDSAAYFCASSSGTGGRVYEQYFGPGTRLTVT.

The V and J genes are TRBV27 and TRBJ1-5; perhaps TRBD1 as D (5 bases). The CDR3 covers 15 residues. With 2 bases removed from V and 3 bases from J, the gap between germline ends came to 11 bases. Germline V gene lookup returns CDR1 MNHEY and CDR2 SMNVEV (reference sequence). CDR3 residues: CASSLRGGSNQPQHF. The CDR3 nucleotides read TGTGCCAGCAGTTTAAGGGGAGGGTCCAATCAGCCCCAGCATTTT.

This sequence joins TRBV7-2 and TRBJ2-7, with 8 bases identical to TRBD2. The CDR3 spans 13 residues. V dropped 3 bases and J dropped 7; count of bases not matched to a gene: 5. The germline CDR1 and CDR2 sequences are SGHTA and FQGNSA. The CDR3: CASSFPSGGEQYF. The CDR3 coding sequence is TGTGCCAGCAGCTTTCCGTCGGGGGGGGAGCAGTACTTC.

The rearrangement links TRBV6-2 or TRBV6-3 to TRBJ2-2, with no clear D. Germline CDR1 is MNHEY and CDR2 is SVGEGT. The CDR3 is 15 amino acids. Trimming left V 4 bases short and J 2 bases short, with 11 bases between. CDR3 in amino acids: CASSSIRKNTGELFF. Here the CDR3 DNA reads TGTGCCAGCAGTTCAATTCGGAAAAACACCGGGGAGCTGTTTTTT.

V usage is TRBV3-1 (or the pseudogene TRBV3-2) and J usage is TRBJ1-3; TRBD1 agrees at 7 bases. There are 15 residues in the CDR3. After removal of 4 bases from V and 4 bases from J, the junction contained 7 bases not matched to a gene. Per the germline V gene, CDR1 is LGHDT and CDR2 is YNNKEL (reference sequence). CDR3 in amino acids: CASSLDRAEGNTIYF. The CDR3 DNA is TGTGCCAGCAGCCTAGACAGGGCAGAAGGAAACACCATATATTTT.

The chain joins TRBV4-1 to TRBJ2-2; TRBD2 agrees at 7 bases. After removal of 2 bases from V and 0 bases from J, the junction contained 6 bases not matched to a gene. The CDR3 is 17 residues long. Germline V gene lookup returns CDR1 MGHRA and CDR2 YSYEKL. The CDR3, as DNA: TGCGCCAGCAGCCAAATAGCGGGCCAGGCGAACACCGGGGAGCTGTTTTTT. It translates to CASSQIAGQANTGELFF.